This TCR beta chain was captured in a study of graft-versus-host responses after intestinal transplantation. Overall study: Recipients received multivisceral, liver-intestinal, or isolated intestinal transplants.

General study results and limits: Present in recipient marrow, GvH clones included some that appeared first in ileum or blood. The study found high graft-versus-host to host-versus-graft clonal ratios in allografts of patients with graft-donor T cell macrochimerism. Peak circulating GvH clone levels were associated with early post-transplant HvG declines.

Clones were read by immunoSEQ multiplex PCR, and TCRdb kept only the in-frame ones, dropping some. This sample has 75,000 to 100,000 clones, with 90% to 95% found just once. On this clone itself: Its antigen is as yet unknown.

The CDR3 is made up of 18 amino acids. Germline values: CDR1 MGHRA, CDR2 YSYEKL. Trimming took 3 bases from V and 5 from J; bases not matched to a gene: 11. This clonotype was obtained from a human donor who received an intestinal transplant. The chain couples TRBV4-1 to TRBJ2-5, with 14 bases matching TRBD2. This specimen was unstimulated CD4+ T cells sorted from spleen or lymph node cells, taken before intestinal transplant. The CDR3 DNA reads TGCGCCAGCAGCCAGGGGCAGGGACTAGCGGGAGTGGGGGAGACCCAGTACTTC. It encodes CASSQGQGLAGVGETQYF.